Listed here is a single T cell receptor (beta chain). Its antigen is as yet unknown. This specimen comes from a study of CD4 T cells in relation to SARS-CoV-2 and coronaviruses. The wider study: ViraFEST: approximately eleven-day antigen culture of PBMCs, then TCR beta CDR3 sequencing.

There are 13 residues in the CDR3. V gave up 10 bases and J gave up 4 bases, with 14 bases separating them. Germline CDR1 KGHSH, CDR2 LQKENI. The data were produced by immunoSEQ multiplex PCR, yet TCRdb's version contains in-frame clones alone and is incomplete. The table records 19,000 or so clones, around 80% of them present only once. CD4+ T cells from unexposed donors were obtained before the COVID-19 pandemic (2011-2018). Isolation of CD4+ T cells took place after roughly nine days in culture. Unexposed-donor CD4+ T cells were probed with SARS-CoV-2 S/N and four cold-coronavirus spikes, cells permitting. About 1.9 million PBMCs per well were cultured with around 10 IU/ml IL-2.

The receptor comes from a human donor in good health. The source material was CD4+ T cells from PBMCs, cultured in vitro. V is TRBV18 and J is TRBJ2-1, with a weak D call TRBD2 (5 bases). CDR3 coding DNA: TGTGCCACCCGGGGAACCTTTTACAATGAGCAGTTCTTC. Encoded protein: CATRGTFYNEQFF.